Below are 19 T cell receptor beta chains sequenced from a single sample in a study of lymphopenia after photon versus proton radiotherapy. TCRdb's table, derived via immunoSEQ multiplex PCR, lists solely in-frame clones and lacks some. Of some 38,000 clones in the sample, more than 85% were seen once. The material was peripheral blood, obtained from a patient treated with photon-based radiotherapy. These receptors all come from a man aged 55 to 70 with cholangiocarcinoma.

The count of this clone is one. The chain couples TRBV5-6 to TRBJ2-7; 9 nucleotides match TRBD1. Germline loops: CDR1 SGHDT, CDR2 YYEEEE. The CDR3 extends over 16 amino acids. The J segment lost 3 bases and the V segment lost 4 bases, leaving 11 bases of the junction unmatched. The CDR3 sequence: CASSTKTGGNIYEQYF. CDR3 nucleotides: TGTGCCAGCAGCACCAAAACAGGGGGCAATATCTACGAGCAGTACTTC.

The chain couples TRBV4-1 to TRBJ2-5, with D possibly TRBD2 on 5 matching bases. The CDR3 covers 15 residues. Germline CDR1 and CDR2: MGHRA and YSYEKL. Between the trimmed V and J ends, which lost 4 bases and 5 bases, there was a span of 17 bases. The CDR3 DNA is TGCGCCAGCAGCCGTAACATAGGTACGGGGGAGACCCAGTACTTC. It specifies CASSRNIGTGETQYF.

The CDR3 DNA is TGTGCCAGCATTACGGCTAGCGGAAACTACAATGAGCAGTTCTTC. It translates to CASITASGNYNEQFF. V and J are TRBV28 and TRBJ2-1; the match to TRBD2 covers 7 bases. The CDR3 consists of 15 residues. Trimming took 7 bases from V and 3 from J; bases not matched to a gene: 9. Germline V gene sequence: CDR1 MDHEN, CDR2 SYDVKM.

The rearrangement links TRBV6-1 to TRBJ1-2; perhaps TRBD1 as D (6 bases). The CDR3 consists of 16 residues. V was cut by 0 bases and J by 5 bases, with 16 bases left in between. Germline V gene sequence: CDR1 MNHNS, CDR2 SASEGT. The CDR3 DNA reads as TGTGCCAGCAGTGAAGCGCTTGGGACAAGTCCTTATGGCTACACCTTC. This codes for CASSEALGTSPYGYTF.

V usage is TRBV19 and J usage is TRBJ2-3; the match to TRBD1 covers 8 bases. Germline CDR1 and CDR2: LNHDA and SQIVND (reference sequence). The CDR3 is 15 amino acids. J lost 4 bases, V lost 7 bases, and 10 bases had no gene match. CDR3 protein: CASNPGQVWSDTQYF. The CDR3 DNA follows: TGTGCCAGTAACCCGGGACAGGTCTGGTCAGATACGCAGTATTTT. The complete variable domain, with remaining parts taken from reference TRBV19 and TRBJ2-3, reads DGGITQSPKYLFRKEGQNVTLSCEQNLNHDAMYWYRQDPGQGLRLIYYSQIVNDFQKGDIAEGYSVSREKKESFPLTVTSAQKNPTAFYLCASNPGQVWSDTQYFGPGTRLTVL.

The J gene is TRBJ2-4, the V gene TRBV12-5; D may be TRBD2 (5 bases). The CDR3 runs to 17 residues. Germline V gene data show CDR1 as LGHNT and CDR2 as FRNRAP. The CDR3 sequence is CAPLRGSNTLAKNIQYF. In DNA form, the CDR3 reads TGTGCCCCTCTGCGAGGGAGCAACACATTAGCCAAAAACATTCAGTACTTC.

The gene calls are TRBV9 and TRBJ2-3; D unclear. V shed 0 bases and J shed 6 bases, with 5 bases lying between them. This CDR3 region has 12 residues. CDR1 and CDR2 (germline): SGDLS, YYNGEE. In DNA form, the CDR3 reads TGTGCCAGCAGCGTAGAGGGCGATACGCAGTATTTT. Translated: CASSVEGDTQYF.

The rearrangement joins TRBV5-4 to TRBJ1-6, with a possible D match to TRBD1 (5 bases). V was pared by 2 bases and J by 3 bases, with 18 bases between. The CDR3 loop spans 18 amino acids. The germline CDR1 and CDR2 sequences are SGHNT and YYREEE (reference sequence). CDR3 nucleotides: TGTGCCAGCAGCTTTGAACTTGTCGGGCAGGGCTATAATTCACCCCTCCACTTT. This gives the protein CASSFELVGQGYNSPLHF.

The V gene is TRBV6-5, the J gene TRBJ2-1; 7 bases fit TRBD2. The CDR3 is 15 residues long. V gave up 2 bases and J gave up 0 bases; unmatched junction bases: 1. The V gene's germline CDR1 is MNHEY and CDR2 SVGAGI. Written as DNA, the CDR3 is TGTGCCAGCAGTTACAGGACTAGCTCCTACAATGAGCAGTTCTTC. This codes for CASSYRTSSYNEQFF.

This chain joins TRBV5-1 and TRBJ1-2; D not resolved. With 0 bases removed from V and 0 bases from J, the gap between germline ends came to 9 bases. Per the germline V gene, CDR1 is SGHRS and CDR2 is YFSETQ. The CDR3 length is 15 residues. The CDR3 bases are TGCGCCAGCAGCTTGGGACGCCTGACTAACTATGGCTACACCTTC. Translated, it gives CASSLGRLTNYGYTF.

V usage is TRBV27 and J usage is TRBJ1-5, with D unclear. CDR3 length: 13 amino acids. Trimming took 3 bases from V and 7 from J, leaving 10 bases between them. Looked up from germline, CDR1 is MNHEY and CDR2 is SMNVEV (reference sequence). The CDR3 reads CASSFRETQPQHF. The CDR3 DNA reads TGTGCCAGCAGTTTTAGGGAAACCCAGCCCCAGCATTTT.

The chain recombines TRBV5-1 with TRBJ1-1; D gene ambiguous. Germline loops: CDR1 SGHRS, CDR2 YFSETQ. The CDR3 length is 15 residues. V lost 3 bases and J 3 bases, leaving 15 bases between the germline ends. The CDR3 protein is CASSSYPSRDTEAFF. CDR3 nucleotide sequence: TGCGCCAGCAGCTCGTACCCAAGTCGGGACACTGAAGCTTTCTTT.

V and J are TRBV4-3 and TRBJ2-4, with no clear D. The V end lost 0 bases, the J end lost 2 bases, and 17 bases lay between the germline ends. This CDR3 is 18 amino acids long. Germline CDR1 reads LGHNA; CDR2 reads YSLEER. The CDR3 nucleotides are TGCGCCAGCAGCCAAGAAGCTAGTCTCCGAGTTTCCAAAAACATTCAGTACTTC. This codes for CASSQEASLRVSKNIQYF.

This clone has only one observation. This chain connects TRBV18 to TRBJ2-2; D remains unclear. The CDR3 loop spans 14 amino acids. Trimming removed 4 bases at V and 4 bases at J, with 10 bases between. In germline, CDR1 is KGHSH, CDR2 LQKENI. CDR3 in DNA: TGTGCCAGCTCACGCCACACGGGCACCGGGGAGCTGTTTTTT. The encoded protein is CASSRHTGTGELFF.

The J gene is TRBJ2-1, the V gene TRBV14, with 7 bases matching TRBD2. V shed 0 bases, J shed 4 bases, and the junction held 9 bases outside the gene matches. The CDR3 sequence is 17 residues long. Germline CDR1 reads SGHDN; CDR2 reads FVKESK. CDR3 protein: CASSQDLASGEYNEQFF. The CDR3 DNA sequence: TGTGCCAGCAGCCAAGATCTTGCCAGCGGGGAGTACAATGAGCAGTTCTTC.

The rearrangement uses TRBV28 and TRBJ2-7, with D possibly TRBD2 on 5 matching bases. V was cut by 10 bases and J by 2 bases, with 21 bases left in between. This CDR3 has 15 amino acids. Germline CDR1 is MDHEN and CDR2 is SYDVKM. The chain's CDR3 is CATDVGSGGTYEQYF. The CDR3 region has the DNA TGTGCCACCGACGTGGGGAGCGGAGGAACCTACGAGCAGTACTTC.

This chain connects TRBV9 to TRBJ2-3; no clear D gene. Germline assignment: CDR1 SGDLS and CDR2 YYNGEE. V dropped 3 bases and J dropped 9 bases, with 23 bases sitting between them. The CDR3 is made up of 16 amino acids. The CDR3 reads CASSGVETSQSVTQYF. The DNA of the CDR3 is TGTGCCAGCAGCGGGGTGGAAACTTCCCAAAGTGTCACGCAGTATTTT.

The chain is built from TRBV29-1 and TRBJ2-1, with TRBD1 as a possible D gene (5 bases). CDR3 length: 12 amino acids. V lost 4 bases to trimming and J lost 3 bases, with 7 bases between them. Germline V gives CDR1 SQVTM, CDR2 ANQGSEA. CDR3 loop: CSVGQGYNEQFF. The CDR3 coding sequence is TGCAGCGTTGGCCAGGGCTACAATGAGCAGTTCTTC.

The chain employs TRBV2 and TRBJ2-5; D possibly corresponds to TRBD1 (6 bases). Germline V gives CDR1 SNHLY, CDR2 FYNNEI. The CDR3 is 12 amino acids. V was trimmed by 10 bases and J by 5 bases, leaving 14 bases between them. The CDR3 nucleotides are TGTGCCATCGCGACAGGTCTCGAGACCCAGTACTTC. Its translation is CAIATGLETQYF.